Following are 31 T cell receptor beta chains from one sample sequenced in a study of blood T cell repertoires in COVID-19. Here immunoSEQ multiplex PCR was the method, and the copy in TCRdb shows in-frame clones only, minus some. The data hold approximately 140,000 clones, with around 84% observed a single time. What was sequenced was PBMCs or T cells enriched from blood (not recorded which). The source of these receptors is a woman aged 50 to 60 who had been exposed to COVID-19.

The V gene is TRBV10-3, the J gene TRBJ2-1, with TRBD2 matching over 10 bases. Trimming took 8 bases from V and 8 from J; bases not matched to a gene: 15. Germline CDR1 reads ENHRY; CDR2 reads SYGVKD. This CDR3 has 16 residues. The DNA for the CDR3 is TGTGCCATCGGGTTTTCAAGCGGGAGGGTACACGATGAGCAGTTCTTC. It encodes CAIGFSSGRVHDEQFF.

The chain combines TRBV30 with TRBJ1-2; 7 bases are a match to TRBD1. The CDR3 spans 18 residues. CDR1 and CDR2 (germline): GTSNPN, SVGIG (reference sequence). V dropped 3 bases and J dropped 4; count of bases not matched to a gene: 20. CDR3 region: CAWSPYTPGTEITYGYTF. The CDR3 DNA reads as TGTGCCTGGAGCCCGTACACGCCGGGGACAGAGATCACCTATGGCTACACCTTC.

V usage is TRBV10-1 and J usage is TRBJ2-5; D is possibly TRBD2 (6 bases). This CDR3 contains 13 residues. The germline CDR1 and CDR2 sequences are WNHNN and SYGVQD (reference sequence). V was trimmed by 4 bases and J by 7 bases, leaving 13 bases between them. The CDR3 loop reads CASSAGLEGTQYF. The CDR3, as DNA: TGCGCCAGCAGTGCGGGACTCGAAGGGACCCAGTACTTC.

This clone was seen a single time. The chain is built from TRBV28 and TRBJ2-2; 8 bases are shared with TRBD1. Unmatched junction bases numbered 1, after V lost 1 base and J lost 6 bases. This CDR3 spans 14 amino acids. Germline CDR1 is MDHEN and CDR2 is SYDVKM. CDR3 amino acids: CASSLLQGAGELFF. The CDR3 DNA sequence: TGTGCCAGCAGTTTATTACAGGGGGCCGGGGAGCTGTTTTTT. Variable domain in full (rest from reference TRBV28 and TRBJ2-2): DVKVTQSSRYLVKRTGEKVFLECVQDMDHENMFWYRQDPGLGLRLIYFSYDVKMKEKGDIPEGYSVSREKKERFSLILESASTNQTSMYLCASSLLQGAGELFFGEGSRLTVL.

V usage is TRBV7-2 and J usage is TRBJ1-2, with 9 nucleotides matching TRBD1. CDR3 length: 14 residues. The ends lost 2 bases at V and 7 bases at J; junction bases unmatched: 5. Germline values: CDR1 SGHTA, CDR2 FQGNSA. The CDR3 is CASSLYPGQGGYTF. The CDR3 bases are TGTGCCAGCAGCTTATATCCGGGACAGGGTGGCTACACCTTC.

The V gene is TRBV27, the J gene TRBJ1-5; TRBD1 matches 8 bases. V trimming: 6 bases; J trimming: 9 bases; junction bases outside the gene matches: 16. The germline V gene encodes CDR1 MNHEY and CDR2 SMNVEV (reference sequence). The CDR3 extends over 16 amino acids. This CDR3 reads CASSQGFAGGLGPQHF. As DNA, the CDR3 is TGTGCCAGCAGCCAAGGCTTCGCAGGGGGCTTGGGGCCCCAGCATTTT.

The genes are TRBV5-4 and TRBJ2-3, with TRBD2 identical over 9 bases. V trimming: 4 bases; J trimming: 2 bases; junction bases outside the gene matches: 8. The CDR3 has 16 residues. Germline CDR1 reads SGHNT; CDR2 reads YYREEE (reference sequence). CDR3 region: CASSPMGGRATDTQYF. The CDR3 bases are TGTGCCAGCAGCCCTATGGGCGGGAGGGCCACAGATACGCAGTATTTT. Full variable domain (outside the CDR3, taken from reference TRBV5-4 and TRBJ2-3): ETGVTQSPTHLIKTRGQQVTLRCSSQSGHNTVSWYQQALGQGPQFIFQYYREEENGRGNFPPRFSGLQFPNYSSELNVNALELDDSALYLCASSPMGGRATDTQYFGPGTRLTVL.

J is TRBJ2-7 and V is TRBV7-2, with 9 positions matching TRBD2. The CDR3 consists of 15 residues. With V trimmed by 3 bases and J by 6 bases, 9 bases remained unmatched. Germline V CDR1 and CDR2: SGHTA, FQGNSA. This CDR3 is CASSFGGLAGREQYF. The CDR3 DNA reads TGTGCCAGCAGCTTTGGGGGACTAGCTGGGCGCGAGCAGTACTTC.

The chain employs TRBV19 and TRBJ2-7, with D perhaps TRBD2 (5 bases). The V end was cut by 6 bases, the J end by 2 bases, with 17 bases between. CDR1 is LNHDA, CDR2 SQIVND, per germline (reference sequence). There are 15 residues in the CDR3. The CDR3 region has the DNA TGTGCCAGTAGCCCACGGACTGATCCCCCCTACGAGCAGTACTTC. Translated: CASSPRTDPPYEQYF.

This rearrangement joins TRBV2 to TRBJ2-7; a weak D match, TRBD2 (6 bases). Germline-derived CDR1 and CDR2 are SNHLY and FYNNEI. This CDR3 is built from 13 residues. The ends were cut back, 10 bases at V and 2 bases at J, with 15 bases in the middle. CDR3 bases: TGTGCCAACAGCCGGGACTTCCCCTACGAGCAGTACTTC. This codes for CANSRDFPYEQYF.

The V and J genes are TRBV5-5 and TRBJ1-4; D possibly corresponds to TRBD1 (5 bases). Trimming shortened V by 4 bases and J by 7 bases, and 11 bases separated the two germline ends. This CDR3 region has 13 residues. The germline V gene has CDR1 SGHKS and CDR2 YYEKEE (reference sequence). DNA of the CDR3: TGTGCCAGCAGCCCCGACAGCCTTGAAAAACTGTTTTTT. Amino acid sequence: CASSPDSLEKLFF.

The V and J genes are TRBV3-1 (or the pseudogene TRBV3-2) and TRBJ1-1; a possible D gene is TRBD1 (5 bases). Per germline, CDR1 LGHDT and CDR2 YNNKEL (reference sequence). Trimming cost V 3 bases and J 10 bases, with 9 bases left between them. CDR3 length equals 11 residues. In DNA, the CDR3 is TGTGCCAGCAGCCAGGGTAGGGGAGCTTTCTTT. Its translation is CASSQGRGAFF.

This clone showed up just once. This chain connects TRBV7-2 to TRBJ1-3; weak D call: TRBD1 (6 bases). CDR1 is SGHTA, CDR2 FQGNSA, per germline. The CDR3 contains 15 residues. V lost 6 bases, J lost 0 bases, and 12 bases lay in between. The CDR3 DNA is TGTGCCAGCAGACCTACAGGGAGCTCTGGAAACACCATATATTTT. It encodes CASRPTGSSGNTIYF.

This sequence joins TRBV5-1 and TRBJ2-3; 7 nucleotides line up with TRBD2. CDR1 and CDR2 from the germline V gene are SGHRS and YFSETQ. Trimming at V came to 4 bases and at J to 1 base, leaving 9 bases not matched to a gene. The CDR3 length is 16 residues. The CDR3 spells CASSQDHRGGTDTQYF. The DNA for the CDR3 is TGCGCCAGCAGCCAGGACCATCGGGGGGGCACAGATACGCAGTATTTT.

The rearrangement uses TRBV14 and TRBJ2-3; TRBD2 might be the D (7 bases). This CDR3 is 20 amino acids long. Trimming cost V 4 bases and J 0 bases, with 26 bases left between them. Germline loops: CDR1 SGHDN, CDR2 FVKESK. The DNA for the CDR3 is TGTGCCAGCAGCCTAGTTTTCAAGGGGGGGGTCCCCCCTAGCACAGATACGCAGTATTTT. It is translated as CASSLVFKGGVPPSTDTQYF.

The V call is TRBV28, the J call TRBJ1-5, with 8 nucleotides matching TRBD1. Germline V gives CDR1 MDHEN, CDR2 SYDVKM. Trimming cost V 2 bases and J 3 bases; bases outside gene matches: 3. The CDR3 totals 15 residues. CDR3: CASSLGGQANQPQHF. CDR3 sequence (DNA): TGTGCCAGCAGTTTAGGGGGACAGGCCAATCAGCCCCAGCATTTT.

The chain uses TRBV27 and TRBJ2-2; 15 bases fit TRBD2. This CDR3 has 19 amino acids. Per germline, CDR1 MNHEY and CDR2 SMNVEV (reference sequence). The V and J ends lost 0 bases and 7 bases, in that order; junction bases with no gene match: 9. The CDR3 DNA reads as TGTGCCAGCAGTTTATCATATGCGGGACTAGCGGGGGGCGGCGGGGAGCTGTTTTTT. It codes for CASSLSYAGLAGGGGELFF.

The chain links TRBV6-5 to TRBJ2-5, with a possible D match to TRBD1 (6 bases). The CDR3 consists of 14 residues. Germline values: CDR1 MNHEY, CDR2 SVGAGI. Between the trimmed V and J ends, which lost 6 bases and 5 bases, there was a span of 16 bases. The DNA for the CDR3 is TGTGCCAGCAGCCGCGACAGGATCTGGGAGACCCAGTACTTC. It is translated as CASSRDRIWETQYF.

The chain employs TRBV9 and TRBJ1-2, with D perhaps TRBD1 (6 bases). CDR1 and CDR2 from the germline V gene are SGDLS and YYNGEE. Between the trimmed V and J ends, which lost 0 bases and 6 bases, there was a span of 12 bases. There are 14 residues in the CDR3. The CDR3 DNA follows: TGTGCCAGCAGCGTAGTGGGGCAGGGGAATGGCTACACCTTC. This translates into CASSVVGQGNGYTF.

This clone occurred once. In DNA form, the CDR3 reads TGTGCCAGTAGTATTCGCGGAGGGGTAGTGAATGAGCAGTTCTTC. It is translated as CASSIRGGVVNEQFF. The J gene is TRBJ2-1, the V gene TRBV19; tentative D call: TRBD2 (6 bases). V lost 3 bases to trimming and J lost 7 bases, with 16 bases between them. The germline V gene encodes CDR1 LNHDA and CDR2 SQIVND (reference sequence). CDR3 length: 15 residues. Together with reference TRBV19 and TRBJ2-1, the CDR3 gives the full variable domain: DGGITQSPKYLFRKEGQNVTLSCEQNLNHDAMYWYRQDPGQGLRLIYYSQIVNDFQKGDIAEGYSVSREKKESFPLTVTSAQKNPTAFYLCASSIRGGVVNEQFFGPGTRLTVL.

This rearrangement joins TRBV4-1 to TRBJ1-5; a possible D gene is TRBD1 (5 bases). Germline V gene lookup returns CDR1 MGHRA and CDR2 YSYEKL. This CDR3 spans 15 amino acids. The V gene lost 4 bases and the J gene lost 2 bases, with 12 bases spanning the gap. Here the CDR3 DNA reads TGCGCCAGCAGCCCCCTAGGGGTGGGCAATCAGCCCCAGCATTTT. This sequence encodes CASSPLGVGNQPQHF.

The chain couples TRBV10-1 to TRBJ1-6; D remains unclear. The ends were cut back, 0 bases at V and 8 bases at J, with 11 bases in the middle. The CDR3 has 15 amino acids. The V gene's germline CDR1 is WNHNN and CDR2 SYGVQD (reference sequence). This CDR3 reads CASSESGQRDSPLHF. The CDR3 nucleotides read TGCGCCAGCAGTGAGTCTGGCCAGCGGGATTCACCCCTCCACTTT.

This clone was counted a few times. This rearrangement joins TRBV10-2 to TRBJ1-1; possible D gene TRBD1, 5 bases. The V gene's germline CDR1 is WSHSY and CDR2 SAAADI. Between the trimmed V and J ends, which lost 7 bases and 4 bases, there was a span of 16 bases. This CDR3 is 14 amino acids long. The CDR3: CASTGVGGSTEAFF. As DNA, the CDR3 is TGCGCCAGCACAGGTGTCGGGGGGAGCACTGAAGCTTTCTTT.

This CDR3 reads CASSLGLAPNNEQFF. Written as DNA, the CDR3 is TGTGCCAGCAGCTTGGGACTAGCCCCGAACAATGAGCAGTTCTTC. The chain links TRBV5-6 to TRBJ2-1; 7 positions match TRBD2. J was trimmed by 5 bases and V by 0 bases; bases with no gene match: 5. Germline-derived CDR1 and CDR2 are SGHDT and YYEEEE. The CDR3 sequence is 15 residues long.

The chain couples TRBV4-3 to TRBJ2-5; no clear D. Trimming removed 1 base from V and 4 bases from J, with 7 bases in between. Germline values: CDR1 LGHNA, CDR2 YSLEER. CDR3 length: 13 residues. For the CDR3, the DNA is TGCGCCAGCAGCCAAGCCCTTTTAGAGACCCAGTACTTC. It is translated as CASSQALLETQYF.

This clone was picked up one time. V and J are TRBV7-8 and TRBJ2-7, with a possible D match to TRBD1 (6 bases). V was trimmed by 1 base and J by 2 bases, leaving 15 bases between them. The CDR3 has 16 amino acids. Germline CDR1 is SGHVS and CDR2 is FQNEAQ. CDR3 amino acids: CASSLVHSRGAYEQYF. The DNA for the CDR3 is TGTGCCAGCAGCTTAGTACATAGCAGGGGAGCCTACGAGCAGTACTTC.

The chain links TRBV20-1 to TRBJ2-5, with D perhaps assigned TRBD1 or TRBD2 (7 bases each). This CDR3 region has 15 residues. Trimming removed 3 bases at V and 5 bases at J, with 19 bases between. CDR1 is DFQATT and CDR2 is SNEGSKA in the germline V gene (reference sequence). The CDR3 protein is CSASGRGRVRETQYF. The CDR3 DNA reads TGCAGTGCTAGTGGGAGGGGGCGCGTGCGGGAGACCCAGTACTTC.

This clone was observed once. CDR3 coding DNA: TGTGCCAGCAGCTTAGCGGGGGCCTACAATGAGCAGTTCTTC. This translates into CASSLAGAYNEQFF. The gene calls are TRBV7-3 and TRBJ2-1; 7 positions agree with TRBD2. CDR1 SGHTA and CDR2 FQGTGA come from the germline V gene. The CDR3 extends over 14 amino acids. V trimming: 2 bases; J trimming: 2 bases; junction bases outside the gene matches: 0.

V and J are TRBV7-6 and TRBJ2-2; 8 nucleotides line up with TRBD2. This CDR3 is built from 17 residues. The germline gives CDR1 SGHVS, CDR2 FNYEAQ. Unmatched junction bases numbered 9, after V lost 0 bases and J lost 6 bases. The CDR3: CASSLAMRGGSPGELFF. CDR3 sequence (DNA): TGTGCCAGCAGCTTAGCGATGCGCGGGGGGTCCCCCGGGGAGCTGTTTTTT.

V usage is TRBV10-3 and J usage is TRBJ1-2; unclear D gene. Trimming shortened V by 0 bases and J by 2 bases, and 10 bases separated the two germline ends. Germline V lookup: CDR1 ENHRY, CDR2 SYGVKD. The CDR3 contains 15 residues. The CDR3 is CAISESTAGNYGYTF. CDR3 bases: TGTGCCATCAGTGAGTCGACCGCGGGGAACTATGGCTACACCTTC.

The V and J genes are TRBV7-8 and TRBJ1-1; 8 bases agree with TRBD1. Germline trimming cut 1 base from V and 4 bases from J; bases unmatched to any gene: 5. The germline V gene has CDR1 SGHVS and CDR2 FQNEAQ. This CDR3 comprises 15 residues. As DNA, the CDR3 is TGTGCCAGCAGCTTAGTGCAGGGGGCGACCACTGAAGCTTTCTTT. This gives the protein CASSLVQGATTEAFF.